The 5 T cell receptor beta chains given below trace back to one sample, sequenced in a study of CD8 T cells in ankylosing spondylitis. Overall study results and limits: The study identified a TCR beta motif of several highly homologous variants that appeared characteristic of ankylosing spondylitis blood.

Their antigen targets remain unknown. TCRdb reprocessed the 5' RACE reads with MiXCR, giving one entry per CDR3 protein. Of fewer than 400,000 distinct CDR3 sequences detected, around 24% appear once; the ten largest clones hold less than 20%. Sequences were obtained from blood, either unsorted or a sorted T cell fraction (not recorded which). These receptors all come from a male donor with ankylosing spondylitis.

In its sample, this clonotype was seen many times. CDR3 sequence reads: CSVALVPRGEQFF. The CDR3 coding sequence is TGCAGCGTTGCACTAGTCCCCAGGGGTGAGCAGTTCTTC. This chain connects TRBV29-1 to TRBJ2-1; a weak D match, TRBD1 (6 bases). Between the trimmed V and J ends, which lost 4 bases and 9 bases, there was a span of 16 bases. The CDR3 is 13 residues long. Looked up from germline, CDR1 is SQVTM and CDR2 is ANQGSEA.

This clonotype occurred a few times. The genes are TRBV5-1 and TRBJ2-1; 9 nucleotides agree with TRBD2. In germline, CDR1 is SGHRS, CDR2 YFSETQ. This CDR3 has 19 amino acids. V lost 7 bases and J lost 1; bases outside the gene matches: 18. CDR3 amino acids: CASRPAGGQLVYSYNEQFF. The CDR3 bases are TGCGCCAGCCGACCCGCGGGGGGGCAACTAGTTTATTCCTACAATGAGCAGTTCTTC.

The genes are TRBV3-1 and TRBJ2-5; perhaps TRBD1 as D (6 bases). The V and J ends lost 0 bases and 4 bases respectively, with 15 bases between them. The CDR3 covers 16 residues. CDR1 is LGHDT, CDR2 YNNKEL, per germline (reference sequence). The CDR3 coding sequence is TGTGCCAGCAGCCAAGAAGTGAACCGGGACACAGAGACCCAGTACTTC. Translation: CASSQEVNRDTETQYF.

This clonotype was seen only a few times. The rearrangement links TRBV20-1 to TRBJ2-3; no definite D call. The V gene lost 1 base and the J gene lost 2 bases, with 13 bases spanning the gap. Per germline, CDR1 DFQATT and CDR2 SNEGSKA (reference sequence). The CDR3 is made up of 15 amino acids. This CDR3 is CSARGLPKATDTQYF. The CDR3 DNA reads TGCAGTGCTAGAGGGCTACCAAAAGCCACAGATACGCAGTATTTT.

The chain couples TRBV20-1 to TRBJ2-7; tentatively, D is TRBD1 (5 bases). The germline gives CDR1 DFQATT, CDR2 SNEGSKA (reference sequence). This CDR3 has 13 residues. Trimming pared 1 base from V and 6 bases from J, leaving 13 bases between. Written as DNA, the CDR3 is TGCAGTGCTAGAGGGTCAGGGTCCATCGAGCAGTACTTC. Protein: CSARGSGSIEQYF.